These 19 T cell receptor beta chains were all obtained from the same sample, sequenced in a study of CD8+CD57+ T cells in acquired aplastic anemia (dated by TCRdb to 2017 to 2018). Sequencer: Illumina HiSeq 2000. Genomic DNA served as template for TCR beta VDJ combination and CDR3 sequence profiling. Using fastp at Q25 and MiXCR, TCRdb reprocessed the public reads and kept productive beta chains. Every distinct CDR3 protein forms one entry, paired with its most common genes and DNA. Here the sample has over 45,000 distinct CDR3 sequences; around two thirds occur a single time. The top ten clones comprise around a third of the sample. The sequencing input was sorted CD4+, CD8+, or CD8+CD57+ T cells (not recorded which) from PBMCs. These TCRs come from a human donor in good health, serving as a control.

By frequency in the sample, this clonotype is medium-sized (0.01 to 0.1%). CDR3 coding DNA: TGTGCCAGTAGTATAACGGGGTACAATGAGCAGTTCTTC. Translation gives CASSITGYNEQFF. This chain links TRBV19 with TRBJ2-1; perhaps TRBD2 as D (5 bases). Germline CDR1 and CDR2: LNHDA and SQIVND (reference sequence). The ends were cut back, 2 bases at V and 4 bases at J, with 6 bases in the middle. The CDR3 length is 13 residues.

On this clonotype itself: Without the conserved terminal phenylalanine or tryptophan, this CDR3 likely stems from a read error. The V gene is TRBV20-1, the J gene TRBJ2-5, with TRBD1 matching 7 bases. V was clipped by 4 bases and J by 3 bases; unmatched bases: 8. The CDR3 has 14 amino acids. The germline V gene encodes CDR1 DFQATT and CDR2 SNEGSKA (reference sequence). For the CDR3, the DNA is TGCAGTGCTACGAAGGGACAGCTAAAAGAGACCCAGTACCTC. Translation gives CSATKGQLKETQYL.

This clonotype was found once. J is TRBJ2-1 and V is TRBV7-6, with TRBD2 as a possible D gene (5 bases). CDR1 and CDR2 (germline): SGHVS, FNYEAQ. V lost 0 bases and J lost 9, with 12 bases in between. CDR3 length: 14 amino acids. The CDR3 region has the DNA TGTGCCAGCAGCTTAGCGCCGGGGAGCAGTGAGCAGTTCTTC. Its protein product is CASSLAPGSSEQFF.

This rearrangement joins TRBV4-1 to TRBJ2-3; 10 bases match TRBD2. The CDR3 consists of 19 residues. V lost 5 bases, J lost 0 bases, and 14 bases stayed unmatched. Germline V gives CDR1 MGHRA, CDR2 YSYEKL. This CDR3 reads CASSSLSGTSETSTDTQYF. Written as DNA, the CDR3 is TGCGCCAGCAGCTCGCTATCCGGGACTAGCGAAACTAGCACAGATACGCAGTATTTT.

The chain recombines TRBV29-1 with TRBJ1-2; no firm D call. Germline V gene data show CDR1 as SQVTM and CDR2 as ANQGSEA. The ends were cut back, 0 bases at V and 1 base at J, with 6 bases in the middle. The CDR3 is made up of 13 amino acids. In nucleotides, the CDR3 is TGCAGCGTTGAAGACCCCGGTAACTATGGCTACACCTTC. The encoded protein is CSVEDPGNYGYTF.

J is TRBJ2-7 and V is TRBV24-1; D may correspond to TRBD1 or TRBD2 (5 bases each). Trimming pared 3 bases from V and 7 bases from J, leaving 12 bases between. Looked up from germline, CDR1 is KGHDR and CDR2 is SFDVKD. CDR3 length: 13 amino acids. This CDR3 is CATSDGTYGEQYF. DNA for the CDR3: TGTGCCACCAGTGATGGGACCTATGGGGAGCAGTACTTC.

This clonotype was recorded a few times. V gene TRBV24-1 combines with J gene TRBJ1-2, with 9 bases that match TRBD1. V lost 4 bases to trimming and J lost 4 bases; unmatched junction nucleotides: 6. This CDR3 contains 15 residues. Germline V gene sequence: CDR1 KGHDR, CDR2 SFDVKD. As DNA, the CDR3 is TGTGCCACCAGTGACTCCGGGACAGGGCCCTATGGCTACACCTTC. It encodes CATSDSGTGPYGYTF.

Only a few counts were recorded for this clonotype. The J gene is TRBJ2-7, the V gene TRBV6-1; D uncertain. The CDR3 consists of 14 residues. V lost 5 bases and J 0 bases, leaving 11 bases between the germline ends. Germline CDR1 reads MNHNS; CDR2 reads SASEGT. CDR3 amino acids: CASSTTGSSYEQYF. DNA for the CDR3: TGTGCCAGCAGTACCACCGGAAGCTCCTACGAGCAGTACTTC.

Written as DNA, the CDR3 is TGTGCCAGCAGCTTAGTTGCCACAAAGGGCGACATTCAGTACTTC. Amino acid sequence: CASSLVATKGDIQYF. The rearrangement links TRBV11-2 to TRBJ2-4, with D unresolved. V shed 1 base and J shed 8 bases, with 15 bases lying between them. The germline V gene encodes CDR1 SGHAT and CDR2 FQNNGV. The CDR3 is made up of 15 amino acids.

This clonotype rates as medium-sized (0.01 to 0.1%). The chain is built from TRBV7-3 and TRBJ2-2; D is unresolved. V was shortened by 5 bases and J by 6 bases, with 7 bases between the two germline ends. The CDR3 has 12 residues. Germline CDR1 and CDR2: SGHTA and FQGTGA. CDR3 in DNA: TGTGCCAGCAGCCTCCTCTCCGGGGAGCTGTTTTTT. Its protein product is CASSLLSGELFF.

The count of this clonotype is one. CDR3 nucleotide sequence: TGTGCCGGCGCGGCGGAGGAGACCCAGTACTTC. The encoded protein is CAGAAEETQYF. This chain joins TRBV7-3 and TRBJ2-5; D remains ambiguous. With 11 bases removed from V and 5 bases from J, the gap between germline ends came to 12 bases. The CDR3 runs 11 residues. In germline, CDR1 is SGHTA, CDR2 FQGTGA.

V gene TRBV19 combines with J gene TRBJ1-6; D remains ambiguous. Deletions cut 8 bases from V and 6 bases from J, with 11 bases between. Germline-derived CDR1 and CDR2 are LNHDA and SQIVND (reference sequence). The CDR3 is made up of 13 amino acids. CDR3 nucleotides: TGTGCCAGTGCTGATCTTGGTAATTCACCCCTCCACTTT. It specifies CASADLGNSPLHF. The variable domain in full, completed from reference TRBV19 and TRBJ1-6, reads DGGITQSPKYLFRKEGQNVTLSCEQNLNHDAMYWYRQDPGQGLRLIYYSQIVNDFQKGDIAEGYSVSREKKESFPLTVTSAQKNPTAFYLCASADLGNSPLHFGNGTRLTVT.

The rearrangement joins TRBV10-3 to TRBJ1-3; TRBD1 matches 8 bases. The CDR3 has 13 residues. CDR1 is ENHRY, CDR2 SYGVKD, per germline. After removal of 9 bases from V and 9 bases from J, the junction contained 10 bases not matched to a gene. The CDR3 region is CAIAGTGGGTIYF. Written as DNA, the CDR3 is TGTGCCATAGCTGGGACAGGCGGGGGCACCATATATTTT.

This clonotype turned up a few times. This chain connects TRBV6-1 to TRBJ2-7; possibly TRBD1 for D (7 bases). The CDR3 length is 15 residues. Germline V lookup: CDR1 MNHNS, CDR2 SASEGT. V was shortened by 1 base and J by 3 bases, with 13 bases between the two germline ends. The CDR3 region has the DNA TGTGCCAGCAGTGAAGGCGGAGGGACAGTCTACGAGCAGTACTTC. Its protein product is CASSEGGGTVYEQYF.

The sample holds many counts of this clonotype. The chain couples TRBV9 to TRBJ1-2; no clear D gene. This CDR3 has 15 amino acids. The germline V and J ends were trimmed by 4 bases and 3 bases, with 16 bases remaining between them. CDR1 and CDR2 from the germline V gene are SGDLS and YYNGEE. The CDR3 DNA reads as TGTGCCAGCAGCCCCCCCCAAGAGGGCTACTATGGCTACACCTTC. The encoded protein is CASSPPQEGYYGYTF. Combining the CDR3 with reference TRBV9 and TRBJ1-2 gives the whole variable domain DSGVTQTPKHLITATGQRVTLRCSPRSGDLSVYWYQQSLDQGLQFLIQYYNGEERAKGNILERFSAQQFPDLHSELNLSSLELGDSALYFCASSPPQEGYYGYTFGSGTRLTVV.

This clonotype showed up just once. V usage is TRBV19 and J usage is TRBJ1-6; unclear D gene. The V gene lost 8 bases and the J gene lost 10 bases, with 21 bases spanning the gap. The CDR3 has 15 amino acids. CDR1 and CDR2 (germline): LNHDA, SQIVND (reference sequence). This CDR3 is CASLPNGQVGSPLHF. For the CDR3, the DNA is TGTGCCAGTCTCCCCAACGGGCAGGTTGGGTCACCCCTCCACTTT.

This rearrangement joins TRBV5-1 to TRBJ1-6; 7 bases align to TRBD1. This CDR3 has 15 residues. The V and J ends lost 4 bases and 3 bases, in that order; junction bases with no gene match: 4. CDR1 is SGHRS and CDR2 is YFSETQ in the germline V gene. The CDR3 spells CASSPGTVYNSPLHF. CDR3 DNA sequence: TGCGCCAGCAGCCCCGGGACAGTCTATAATTCACCCCTCCACTTT. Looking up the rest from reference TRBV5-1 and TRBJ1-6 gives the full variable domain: KAGVTQTPRYLIKTRGQQVTLSCSPISGHRSVSWYQQTPGQGLQFLFEYFSETQRNKGNFPGRFSGRQFSNSRSEMNVSTLELGDSALYLCASSPGTVYNSPLHFGNGTRLTVT.

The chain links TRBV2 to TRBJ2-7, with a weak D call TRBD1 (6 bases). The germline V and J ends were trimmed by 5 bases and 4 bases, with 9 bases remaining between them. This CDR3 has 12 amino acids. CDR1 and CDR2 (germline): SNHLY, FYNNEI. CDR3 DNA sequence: TGTGCCAGCAGTCGACAGGATTACGAGCAGTACTTC. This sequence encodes CASSRQDYEQYF.

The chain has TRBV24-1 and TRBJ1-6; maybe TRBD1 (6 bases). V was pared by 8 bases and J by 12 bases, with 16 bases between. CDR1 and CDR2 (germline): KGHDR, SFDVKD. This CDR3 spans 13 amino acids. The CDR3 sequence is CATTNEGGLPLHF. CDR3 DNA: TGTGCCACCACAAACGAAGGGGGGTTACCCCTCCACTTT.